The 28 T cell receptor delta chains given below trace back to one sample, sequenced in a study of Vδ1+ human thymocytes (dated by TCRdb to between 2017 and 2018). For these TCRs, the target antigens are not known. What the work shows at the level of the full study, not this receptor alone: The thymic TRG and TRD repertoires appeared highly polyclonal, with Gaussian CDR3 length distributions, in contrast to the oligoclonal repertoires of peripheral blood.

The listed sequencing device is Illumina MiSeq. RNA was extracted with the RNeasy mini kit and reverse transcribed using Superscript III. CDR3 amplicons were produced by multiplex PCR using pooled V-gene forward primers and a constant-region reverse primer with Illumina adaptor overhangs. Clones were re-identified by TCRdb from the public reads with CATT, and rows with the same DNA were merged. In all, the sample holds roughly 25,000 delta-chain clones, and under 8.5% of those were seen once. 0.8% to 1% of the sample is held by the ten biggest clonotypes. The source material was Vdelta1+ gamma-delta thymocytes from the thymus. The sample's cell subset or site label, in plain terms: FACS-sorted CD3+ TCRalphabeta- TCRVdelta1+ TCRVdelta2- thymocytes. The receptors were sampled from a girl less than two years old who had congenital heart surgery.

This clone was recorded a few times. The J gene is TRDJ1, the V gene TRDV1; 11 bases align to TRDD3. Germline V CDR1 and CDR2: TSWWSYY, QGS. The CDR3 sequence is 21 residues long. V shed 4 bases and J 0 bases; nucleotides not matched to a gene: 19. The CDR3: CALGVNGADWGIALYTDKLIF. CDR3 DNA sequence: TGTGCTCTTGGGGTGAACGGGGCAGACTGGGGGATAGCGCTGTACACCGATAAACTCATCTTT.

The chain recombines TRDV1 with TRDJ1, with a weak D call TRDD2 (6 bases). CDR1 and CDR2 from the germline V gene are TSWWSYY and QGS. CDR3 length: 23 residues. V was shortened by 4 bases and J by 2 bases, with 38 bases between the two germline ends. The CDR3 loop reads CALGVILLPPPVPGSIGTDKLIF. The CDR3 DNA reads TGTGCTCTTGGGGTTATTTTACTTCCTCCTCCCGTTCCTGGGAGCATTGGGACCGATAAACTCATCTTT.

This clone has a handful of counts. This rearrangement joins TRDV1 to TRDJ1; 11 bases line up with TRDD3. Germline assignment: CDR1 TSWWSYY and CDR2 QGS. V was pared by 1 base and J by 5 bases, with 24 bases of the junction left unmatched. CDR3 length: 22 residues. The CDR3 nucleotides are TGTGCTCTTGGGGAACGCACGGGCCTCATACTGGGGGATAGTTCGCCCGATGATAAACTCATCTTT. As protein: CALGERTGLILGDSSPDDKLIF.

The rearrangement uses TRDV1 and TRDJ1; 10 bases are shared with TRDD3. TCRdb records no J gene; here it was assigned by comparing the DNA to germline. The CDR3 extends over 17 amino acids. The germline gives CDR1 TSWWSYY, CDR2 QGS. The ends lost 4 bases at V and 1 base at J; junction bases unmatched: 9. The CDR3 here is CALGGSYRGIRTDKLIF. CDR3 coding DNA: TGTGCTCTTGGGGGTTCCTACAGGGGGATACGCACCGATAAACTCATCTTT.

This clone was found a few times. V and J are TRDV1 and TRDJ1; D is possibly TRDD3 (6 bases). Trimming pared 5 bases from V and 1 base from J, leaving 29 bases between. The CDR3 has 20 residues. Germline V lookup: CDR1 TSWWSYY, CDR2 QGS. The CDR3, as DNA: TGTGCTCTTGGGTCCCGATGTTACTACGGTACTGGGTTAAGCACCGATAAACTCATCTTT. It specifies CALGSRCYYGTGLSTDKLIF.

This clone showed up just a few times. This rearrangement joins TRDV1 to TRDJ1; D gene uncertain. The J gene was not available in TCRdb and was assigned here by matching the DNA to germline segments. Trimming pared 2 bases from V and 0 bases from J, leaving 13 bases between. CDR3 length: 16 amino acids. Germline-derived CDR1 and CDR2 are TSWWSYY and QGS. This CDR3 is CALGEYHGGDTDKLIF. The CDR3 DNA sequence: TGTGCTCTTGGGGAATATCACGGCGGGGACACCGATAAACTCATCTTT.

This clone was observed a handful of times. The rearrangement joins TRDV1 to TRDJ1; 11 positions agree with TRDD3. The J segment lost 1 base and the V segment lost 2 bases, leaving 27 bases of the junction unmatched. Germline V lookup: CDR1 TSWWSYY, CDR2 QGS. This CDR3 has 24 amino acids. CDR3 protein: CALGEGVPSSPRILGDKATDKLIF. The CDR3, as DNA: TGTGCTCTTGGGGAAGGGGTCCCTTCGTCCCCCCGAATACTGGGGGATAAGGCCACCGATAAACTCATCTTT.

This clone was counted between two and nine times. The chain joins TRDV1 to TRDJ1; D uncertain. There are 15 residues in the CDR3. The ends were cut back, 0 bases at V and 4 bases at J, with 12 bases in the middle. Germline V CDR1 and CDR2: TSWWSYY, QGS. The CDR3 nucleotides are TGTGCTCTTGGGGAACTCCGTGCTGGAGACGATAAACTCATCTTT. The encoded protein is CALGELRAGDDKLIF.

V and J are TRDV2 and TRDJ1, with 10 bases matching TRDD3. The germline CDR1 and CDR2 sequences are GEAIGNYY and EKD. CDR3 size: 14 residues. With V trimmed by 8 bases and J by 0 bases, 5 bases remained unmatched. The CDR3 region is CALLGGYDTDKLIF. In nucleotides, the CDR3 is TGTGCCTTACTGGGGGGATACGACACCGATAAACTCATCTTT.

The chain joins TRDV1 to TRDJ1; D is perhaps TRDD3 (6 bases). CDR3 length equals 22 residues. Per germline, CDR1 TSWWSYY and CDR2 QGS. V lost 0 bases to trimming and J lost 1 base, with 30 bases between them. The CDR3 region is CALGELVPSLLVSGIGTDKLIF. Written as DNA, the CDR3 is TGTGCTCTTGGGGAACTAGTCCCCTCCCTCTTAGTCTCGGGGATCGGCACCGATAAACTCATCTTT.

A J gene of TRDJ1 was called, though the V gene was not; the table assigns TRDD3, which was not confirmed against the DNA. The CDR3 sequence is 21 residues long. CDR3 protein: CALGELSVWRFGPSYTDKLIF. The CDR3, as DNA: TGTGCTCTTGGGGAACTCTCTGTTTGGAGGTTCGGACCTTCGTACACCGATAAACTCATCTTT.

The rearrangement uses TRDV1 and TRDJ1, with TRDD3 matching over 8 bases. This CDR3 region has 25 residues. The germline V gene encodes CDR1 TSWWSYY and CDR2 QGS. The trim removed 2 bases at V and 0 bases at J, leaving 32 bases unmatched. The CDR3 is CALGEDGPITPGGTGGPSYTDKLIF. In DNA, the CDR3 is TGTGCTCTTGGGGAAGACGGCCCCATAACCCCCGGCGGGACTGGGGGTCCCTCGTACACCGATAAACTCATCTTT.

This clone was seen a handful of times. The chain uses TRDV1 and TRDJ1, with TRDD3 matching 10 bases. CDR3 length equals 17 residues. Germline CDR1 and CDR2: TSWWSYY and QGS. J gave up 1 base and V 5 bases, and 10 bases lay outside the gene matches. CDR3 loop: CALGSLRGIRITDKLIF. The DNA of the CDR3 is TGTGCTCTTGGGAGTCTTAGGGGGATACGCATCACCGATAAACTCATCTTT.

This clone was seen only a few times. The rearrangement uses TRDV1 and TRDJ1; 9 nucleotides line up with TRDD3. This CDR3 spans 19 amino acids. The germline gives CDR1 TSWWSYY, CDR2 QGS. With V trimmed by 0 bases and J by 0 bases, 11 bases remained unmatched. Here the CDR3 DNA reads TGTGCTCTTGGGGAACTTCTCGGGGGATACATGGGGTACACCGATAAACTCATCTTT. Protein: CALGELLGGYMGYTDKLIF.

This chain uses TRDV1 with TRDJ1; D gene uncertain. The CDR3 loop spans 18 amino acids. V was trimmed by 4 bases and J by 0 bases, leaving 21 bases between them. The germline gives CDR1 TSWWSYY, CDR2 QGS. CDR3 region: CALGAKFRIRTYTDKLIF. The CDR3 DNA reads TGTGCTCTTGGGGCTAAGTTCCGTATCAGGACCTACACCGATAAACTCATCTTT.

The genes are TRDV1 and TRDJ1; D not resolved. CDR3 length equals 16 residues. V was cut by 4 bases and J by 0 bases, with 15 bases left in between. CDR1 and CDR2 (germline): TSWWSYY, QGS. The CDR3 DNA reads TGTGCTCTTGGGGGCCTAGAGTTTATGTACACCGATAAACTCATCTTT. Translated: CALGGLEFMYTDKLIF.

The rearrangement links TRDV1 to TRDJ1; weak D call: TRDD2 (6 bases). The V gene lost 0 bases and the J gene lost 0 bases, with 35 bases spanning the gap. CDR3 size: 24 residues. From germline, CDR1 is TSWWSYY and CDR2 QGS. The CDR3 region is CALGELKVLPTYDPGTMYTDKLIF. CDR3 sequence (DNA): TGTGCTCTTGGGGAACTTAAGGTCCTACCTACGTACGATCCGGGGACGATGTACACCGATAAACTCATCTTT.

This clone was counted only a few times. The chain is built from TRDV2 and TRDJ1; the D gene is possibly TRDD3 (6 bases). V lost 3 bases and J 0 bases, leaving 34 bases between the germline ends. Germline V gives CDR1 GEAIGNYY, CDR2 EKD. The CDR3 is made up of 22 amino acids. This chain's CDR3 is CACDPTIEATEGMALHTDKLIF. CDR3 DNA: TGTGCCTGTGACCCTACAATTGAGGCTACCGAGGGGATGGCGCTTCACACCGATAAACTCATCTTT.

With regard to this clone: Other DNA sequences in this sample translate to the same CDR3. The chain links TRDV1 to TRDJ1; tentatively, D is TRDD2 (5 bases). Germline V gene sequence: CDR1 TSWWSYY, CDR2 QGS. Trimming took 6 bases from V and 0 from J, leaving 29 bases between them. The CDR3 length is 20 residues. The CDR3 reads CALGEPETFYLYKDTDKLIF. The CDR3 DNA follows: TGTGCTCTTGGAGAGCCAGAAACCTTCTACCTTTACAAAGACACCGATAAACTCATCTTT.

This clone occurred a few times. The genes are TRDV1 and TRDJ2; possibly TRDD3 for D (5 bases). V dropped 3 bases and J dropped 7 bases, with 21 bases sitting between them. Germline-derived CDR1 and CDR2 are TSWWSYY and QGS. This CDR3 is 17 amino acids long. The CDR3 nucleotides read TGTGCTCTTGGGGATACGATACCCACCCTTGGGGAAGCACAACTCTTCTTT. It codes for CALGDTIPTLGEAQLFF.

There are a few counts of this clone. V usage is TRDV1 and J usage is TRDJ1; tentative D call: TRDD3 (5 bases). The CDR3 sequence is 15 residues long. V lost 5 bases to trimming and J lost 0 bases, with 13 bases between them. Germline V gives CDR1 TSWWSYY, CDR2 QGS. The CDR3, as DNA: TGTGCTCTTGGGTGCTACTGGTCCAACACCGATAAACTCATCTTT. It specifies CALGCYWSNTDKLIF.

This clone was found a few times. The gene calls are TRDV1 and TRDJ1, with D perhaps TRDD3 (6 bases). V lost 1 base and J 0 bases, leaving 27 bases between the germline ends. The CDR3 runs to 21 residues. CDR1 is TSWWSYY and CDR2 is QGS in the germline V gene. CDR3 DNA: TGTGCTCTTGGGGAACGAGGGACGTGTGGTACTGGGAGTGAGTACACCGATAAACTCATCTTT. Protein sequence: CALGERGTCGTGSEYTDKLIF.

This clone was counted between two and nine times. This chain uses TRDV1 with TRDJ1; 11 nucleotides line up with TRDD3. This CDR3 has 21 residues. Germline loops: CDR1 TSWWSYY, CDR2 QGS. With V trimmed by 0 bases and J by 0 bases, 15 bases remained unmatched. The CDR3 loop reads CALGELQSPSVGDTDTDKLIF. The CDR3 DNA is TGTGCTCTTGGGGAACTCCAATCCCCTTCGGTGGGGGATACGGACACCGATAAACTCATCTTT.

The J gene is TRDJ1, the V gene TRDV1; D is uncertain. V lost 1 base, J lost 0 bases, and 12 bases lay in between. CDR1 and CDR2 (germline): TSWWSYY, QGS. CDR3 length: 16 residues. CDR3 region: CALGEPNNKYTDKLIF. Here the CDR3 DNA reads TGTGCTCTTGGGGAACCGAATAATAAGTACACCGATAAACTCATCTTT.

V and J are TRDV1 and TRDJ1, with D perhaps TRDD3 (10 bases). In germline, CDR1 is TSWWSYY, CDR2 QGS. The V gene lost 2 bases and the J gene lost 2 bases, with 27 bases spanning the gap. The CDR3 has 20 residues. The CDR3 is CALGEGPFLLLLGDTDKLIF. The CDR3 nucleotides read TGTGCTCTTGGGGAAGGGCCCTTCCTACTGCTACTGGGGGATACCGATAAACTCATCTTT.

This chain uses TRDV1 with TRDJ1; tentatively, D is TRDD2 (6 bases). V shed 5 bases and J shed 1 base, with 29 bases lying between them. The CDR3 has 20 residues. Germline CDR1 reads TSWWSYY; CDR2 reads QGS. CDR3 bases: TGTGCTCTTGGGCCGACTTTCCCCCTCCTACCACTTCGCCTCACCGATAAACTCATCTTT. It codes for CALGPTFPLLPLRLTDKLIF.

The chain combines TRDV1 with TRDJ1, with TRDD3 identical over 12 bases. The J gene was not available in TCRdb and was assigned here by matching the DNA to germline segments. J was trimmed by 0 bases and V by 4 bases; bases with no gene match: 21. Germline V lookup: CDR1 TSWWSYY, CDR2 QGS. This CDR3 has 22 residues. In nucleotides, the CDR3 is TGTGCTCTTGGGGGAATAGCAGGACGTTACTGGGGGATACCAACGTACACCGATAAACTCATCTTT. Translating it yields CALGGIAGRYWGIPTYTDKLIF.

V gene TRDV1 combines with J gene TRDJ1; TRDD3 agrees at 8 bases. Per the germline V gene, CDR1 is TSWWSYY and CDR2 is QGS. J was trimmed by 5 bases and V by 1 base; bases with no gene match: 30. The CDR3 extends over 23 amino acids. CDR3 DNA: TGTGCTCTTGGGGAACGGCCTACTTCGACCCGCACTCACTGGGGGCCCTTTAGAGATAAACTCATCTTT. Amino acid sequence: CALGERPTSTRTHWGPFRDKLIF.